This is a list of T cell receptor beta chains from one sample in a study of cytomegalovirus exposure and HLA in healthy donors. This table comes from immunoSEQ multiplex PCR, and its TCRdb copy is limited to in-frame clones, with some not included. The sample lists about 110,000 clones; roughly 76% were seen once. Specimen: PBMCs. The receptors derive from a woman aged 45-59 years in good health and CMV-seropositive. Each CDR3 is given with its conserved first and last residue. A D gene is named only where the DNA matches it firmly. The size entry is marked missing in some rows and otherwise reads once, few, many or a size class.

size,V,D,J,CDR3,DNA
-,TRBV4-2,TRBD1,TRBJ2-7,CASSHHASGGLGTTYEQYF,TGTGCCAGCAGCCATCATGCATCAGGGGGCCTGGGAACGACCTACGAGCAGTACTTC
-,TRBV5-1,TRBD2,TRBJ2-7,CASSPYGGGSYEQYF,TGCGCCAGCAGCCCCTATGGGGGGGGATCCTACGAGCAGTACTTC
-,TRBV10-3,TRBD2,TRBJ2-3,CASKALPTSLDTQYF,TGTGCCTCCAAAGCCCTCCCGACTAGCCTTGATACGCAGTATTTT
-,TRBV5-1,TRBD2,TRBJ2-1,CASSSLAGGWNNEQFF,TGCGCCAGCAGCTCACTAGCGGGGGGGTGGAACAATGAGCAGTTCTTC
-,TRBV7-6,-,TRBJ1-2,CASSAAQGYGYTF,TGTGCCAGCAGCGCCGCTCAGGGGTACGGCTACACCTTC
-,TRBV5-5,-,TRBJ1-2,CASSFGSGGYTF,TGTGCCAGCAGCTTTGGGAGTGGTGGCTACACCTTC
few,TRBV15,TRBD2,TRBJ2-5,CATIQGLAGSVTQYF,TGTGCCACCATCCAGGGACTAGCGGGGTCAGTGACCCAGTACTTC
-,TRBV10-3,TRBD1,TRBJ2-1,CAISGTGGEQFF,TGTGCCATCAGTGGAACAGGGGGCGAGCAGTTCTTC
-,TRBV5-6,-,TRBJ2-1,CASSLPGDPSYNEQFF,TGTGCCAGCAGCTTACCGGGGGACCCCTCCTACAATGAGCAGTTCTTC
-,TRBV5-1,TRBD2,TRBJ2-3,CASSLAGASTDTQYF,TGCGCCAGCAGTCTAGCGGGGGCCAGCACAGATACGCAGTATTTT
-,TRBV4-2,TRBD1,TRBJ1-2,CASSQAGQGAGYTF,TGTGCCAGCAGCCAAGCCGGACAGGGGGCTGGCTACACCTTC
once,TRBV28,-,TRBJ1-2,CASSPNLVWGYTF,TGTGCCAGCAGTCCAAACCTAGTGTGGGGCTACACCTTC
few,TRBV2,TRBD1,TRBJ1-1,CASSVTGVTEAFF,TGTGCCAGCAGCGTGACAGGGGTGACTGAAGCTTTCTTT
-,TRBV18,TRBD1,TRBJ1-5,CASSPAGGVRNQPQHF,TGTGCCAGCTCACCTGCAGGGGGTGTAAGGAATCAGCCCCAGCATTTT
-,TRBV7-9,-,TRBJ2-6,CASSLRAGANVLTF,TGTGCCAGCAGCTTGAGGGCTGGGGCCAACGTCCTGACTTTC